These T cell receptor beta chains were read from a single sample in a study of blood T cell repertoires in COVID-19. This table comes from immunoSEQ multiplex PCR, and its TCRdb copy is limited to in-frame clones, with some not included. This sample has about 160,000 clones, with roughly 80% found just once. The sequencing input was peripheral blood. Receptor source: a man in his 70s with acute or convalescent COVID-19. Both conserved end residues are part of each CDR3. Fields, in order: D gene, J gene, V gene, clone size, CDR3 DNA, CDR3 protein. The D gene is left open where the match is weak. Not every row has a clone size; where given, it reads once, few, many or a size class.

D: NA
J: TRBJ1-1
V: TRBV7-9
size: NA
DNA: TGTGCCAGCAGCTTAGAGTGGGGCACAAACACTGAAGCTTTCTTT
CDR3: CASSLEWGTNTEAFF

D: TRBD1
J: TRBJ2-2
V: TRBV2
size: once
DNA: TGTGCCAGCAGTGCCCAGGGGGCCACCGGGGAGCTGTTTTTT
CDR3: CASSAQGATGELFF

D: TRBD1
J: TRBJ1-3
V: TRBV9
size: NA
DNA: TGTGCCAGCAGCGTAGAGGACAGGGGGACTGGAAACACCATATATTTT
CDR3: CASSVEDRGTGNTIYF

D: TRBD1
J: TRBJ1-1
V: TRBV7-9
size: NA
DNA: TGTGCCAGCAGCCCCGGGACAGACACCCCTGAAGCTTTCTTT
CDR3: CASSPGTDTPEAFF

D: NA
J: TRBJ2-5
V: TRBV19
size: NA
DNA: TGTGCCAGTAGTATGTTATCTAGCGCCGAGACCCAGTACTTC
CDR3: CASSMLSSAETQYF

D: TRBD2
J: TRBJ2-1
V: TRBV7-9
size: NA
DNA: TGTGCCAGCAGCTTACGGGACTACTATTCCAATGAGCAGTTCTTC
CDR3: CASSLRDYYSNEQFF

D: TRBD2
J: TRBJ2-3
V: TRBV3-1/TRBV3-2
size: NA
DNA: TGTGCCAGCAGCCTAGACTTCGAGACCACGGGGGGGCCTACACCCCCGCCAGATACGCAGTATTTT
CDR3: CASSLDFETTGGPTPPPDTQYF

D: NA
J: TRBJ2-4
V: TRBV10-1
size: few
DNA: TGCAATGGGCTAGCCAAAAACATTCAGTACTTC
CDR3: CNGLAKNIQYF

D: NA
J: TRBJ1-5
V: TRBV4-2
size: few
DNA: TGTGCCAGCAGCCAAGATCTCGTTCAGCCCCAGCATTTT
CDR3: CASSQDLVQPQHF

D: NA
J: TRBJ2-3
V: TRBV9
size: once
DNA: TGTGCCAGCAGCGCCAATCCCGGTACTAGCACAGATACGCAGTATTTT
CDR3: CASSANPGTSTDTQYF

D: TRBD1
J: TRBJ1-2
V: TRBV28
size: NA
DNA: TGTGCCAGCAGTAACCAGGGGGCGACTAACTATGGCTACACCTTC
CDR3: CASSNQGATNYGYTF

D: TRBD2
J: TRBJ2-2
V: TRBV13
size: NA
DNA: TGTGCCAGCAGCCCTACTAGCGGGGGACGAACCGGGGAGCTGTTTTTT
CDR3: CASSPTSGGRTGELFF

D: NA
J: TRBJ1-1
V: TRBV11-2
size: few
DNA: TGTGCCAGCAGCTTAGTAACAGGTAACGGCCTCGAAGCTTTCTTT
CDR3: CASSLVTGNGLEAFF

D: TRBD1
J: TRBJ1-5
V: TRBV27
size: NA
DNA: TGTGCCAGCAGATCCGACAGGGCTAATCAGCCCCAGCATTTT
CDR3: CASRSDRANQPQHF

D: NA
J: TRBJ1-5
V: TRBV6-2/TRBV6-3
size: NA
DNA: TGTGCCAGCAGTTACACGACACTGAATCAGCCCCAGCATTTT
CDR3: CASSYTTLNQPQHF

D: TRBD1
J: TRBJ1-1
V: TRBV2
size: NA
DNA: TGTGGGACCGGGACAGGGGAAATCACTGAAGCTTTCTTT
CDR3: CGTGTGEITEAFF

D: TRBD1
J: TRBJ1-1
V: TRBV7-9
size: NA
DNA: TGTGCCAGCAGCCCGAGGGACAGGGGAATAGCTGAAGCTTTCTTT
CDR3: CASSPRDRGIAEAFF

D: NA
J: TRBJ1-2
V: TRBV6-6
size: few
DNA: TGTGCCAGCAGATTAGAGGAGACAGGCTACTATGGCTACACCTTC
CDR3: CASRLEETGYYGYTF

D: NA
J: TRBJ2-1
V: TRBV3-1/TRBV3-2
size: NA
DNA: TGTGCCAGCAGCCAAGGTAGCCGACTTTACAATGAGCAGTTCTTC
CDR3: CASSQGSRLYNEQFF

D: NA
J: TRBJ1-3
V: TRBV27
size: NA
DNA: TGTGCCAGCAGTTTCGGGGGGCGTTTGAGTGGAAACACCATATATTTT
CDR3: CASSFGGRLSGNTIYF

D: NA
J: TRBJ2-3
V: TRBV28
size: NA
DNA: TGTGCCAGCAGGGATTACGGGACTCTTGACACAGATACGCAGTATTTT
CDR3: CASRDYGTLDTDTQYF

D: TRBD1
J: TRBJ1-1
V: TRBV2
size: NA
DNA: TGTGCCGGGACGGGACAGACCAACACTGAAGCTTTCTTT
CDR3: CAGTGQTNTEAFF

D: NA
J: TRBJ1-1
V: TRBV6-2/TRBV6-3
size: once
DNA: TGTGCCAGCAGTTACAGAGGACATTTCACTGAAGCTTTCTTT
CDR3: CASSYRGHFTEAFF

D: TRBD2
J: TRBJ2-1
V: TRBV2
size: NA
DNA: TGTGCCAGCAGTGATTTTCCTAGCGGCCATGTCAATGAGCAGTTCTTC
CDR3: CASSDFPSGHVNEQFF

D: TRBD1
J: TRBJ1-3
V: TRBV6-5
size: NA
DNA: TGTGCCAGCAGTTACTCAGGGGGCCGAAACACCATATATTTT
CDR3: CASSYSGGRNTIYF

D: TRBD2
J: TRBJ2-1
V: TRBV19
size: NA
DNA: TGTGCCAGTAGTATGGGTAGCGGGGGACTTGAGCAGTTCTTC
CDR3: CASSMGSGGLEQFF

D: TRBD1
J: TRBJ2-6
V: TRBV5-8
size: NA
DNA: TGTGCCAGCAGCCCACAGGGGGCCCTCCCCTCTGGGGCCAACGTCCTGACTTTC
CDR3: CASSPQGALPSGANVLTF

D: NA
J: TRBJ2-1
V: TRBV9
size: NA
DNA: TGTGCCAGCAGCGTAGCGTCGAGGCCCCACAATGAGCAGTTCTTC
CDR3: CASSVASRPHNEQFF

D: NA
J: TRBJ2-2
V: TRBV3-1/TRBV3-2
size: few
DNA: TGTGCCAGCAGCTTTCGAGTTGGGGAGCTGTTTTTT
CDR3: CASSFRVGELFF

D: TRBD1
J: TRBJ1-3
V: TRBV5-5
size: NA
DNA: TGTGCCAGCAGCGCGGGACAGCCTTTCTCTGGAAACACCATATATTTT
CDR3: CASSAGQPFSGNTIYF

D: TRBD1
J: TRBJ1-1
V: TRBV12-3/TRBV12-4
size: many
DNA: TGTGCCAGCATCCGGACAGGGAACACTGAAGCTTTCTTT
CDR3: CASIRTGNTEAFF

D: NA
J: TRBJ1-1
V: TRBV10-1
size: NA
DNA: TGCGCCAGCAGTGAGTCGCGGGGGCAGGCTGAAGCTTTCTTT
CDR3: CASSESRGQAEAFF

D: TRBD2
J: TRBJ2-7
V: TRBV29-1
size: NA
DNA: TGCAGCGCTAGACTAGCGGGAGGGAACGAGCAGTACTTC
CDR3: CSARLAGGNEQYF

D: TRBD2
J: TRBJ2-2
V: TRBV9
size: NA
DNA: TGTGCCAGCAGCGCACTAGCGGGAGCGGGACCCACCGGGGAGCTGTTTTTT
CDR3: CASSALAGAGPTGELFF

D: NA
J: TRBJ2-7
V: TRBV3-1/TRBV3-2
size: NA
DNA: TGTGCCAGCAGCCAAGAAGGAGGGACAGACGAGCAGTACTTC
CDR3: CASSQEGGTDEQYF

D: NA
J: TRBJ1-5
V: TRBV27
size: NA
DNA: TGTGCCAGCACCGAGACAGCGAATCAGCCCCAGCATTTT
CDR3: CASTETANQPQHF

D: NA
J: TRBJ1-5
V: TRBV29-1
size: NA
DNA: TGCAGCGTTGGGGGGGGTCGTCAGCCCCAGCATTTT
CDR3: CSVGGGRQPQHF

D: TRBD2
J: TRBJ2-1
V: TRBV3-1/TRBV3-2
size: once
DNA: TGTGCCAGCAGCCAAGATTCGGGACTACTTTACAATGAGCAGTTCTTC
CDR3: CASSQDSGLLYNEQFF

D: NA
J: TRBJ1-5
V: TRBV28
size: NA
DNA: TGTGCCAGCCAGGACAGAAACACCAATCAGCCCCAGCATTTT
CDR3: CASQDRNTNQPQHF

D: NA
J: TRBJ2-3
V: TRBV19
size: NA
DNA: TGTGCCAGTAGTCGCGGCACAGATACGCAGTATTTT
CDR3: CASSRGTDTQYF

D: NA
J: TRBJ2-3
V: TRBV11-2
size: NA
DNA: TGTGCCAGCAGTAAGGCAGGGACGCAGTATTTT
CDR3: CASSKAGTQYF